This T cell receptor (beta chain) was observed in a study of blood T cell repertoires in COVID-19. The CDR3 has 16 residues. Germline-derived CDR1 and CDR2 are SSHAT and FNYEAQ (reference sequence). Authors' analysis steps: For nucleated cells, counts were estimated from reference gene primer amplification. Sequencing was performed with immunoSEQ multiplex PCR; in TCRdb, only in-frame clones are kept and a portion is missing. V and J calls and clone size follow that table, whereas D and trimming were derived from the DNA. The profile shows about 70,000 clones, 80% to 90% of them singletons. Points on this clone: The junction does not match germline at one end; this may be a read error.

The specimen sequenced was peripheral blood. The receptor was derived from a man aged 45-60 years with acute or convalescent COVID-19. This sequence joins TRBV7-7 and TRBJ2-3; 7 bases fit TRBD2. The chain's CDR3 is CASSPGGSRSTDTQYF. The CDR3 nucleotides read TGTGCTAGCAGCCCGGGAGGCAGCCGGAGCACAGATACGCAGTATTTT.